A selection of T cell receptor beta chains follows, all from one sample in a study of T cells after yellow fever vaccination. TCRdb redid the calling of the 5' RACE reads with MiXCR, one entry per CDR3 protein. The sample includes 100,000 to 150,000 distinct CDR3 sequences, under 9% of them seen just once. Sequences were derived from CD8+ T cells sorted from PBMCs, sampled on the day of the yellow fever booster vaccination. The receptor source for this set is a man aged 18-30 years who received the YFV17D yellow fever vaccine. CDR3s include the opening cysteine and the closing phenylalanine or tryptophan. Each record gives: clone size, CDR3 length, J gene, V gene, CDR3 protein. For some rows the clone size is stated as once, few or many, or as a class when expanded; others skip it.

abundance: once
len: 14
j_gene: TRBJ2-7
v_gene: TRBV11-2
CDR3aa: CASSFGTGIYEQYF

abundance: many
len: 16
j_gene: TRBJ2-7
v_gene: TRBV12-3/TRBV12-4
CDR3aa: CASSLDPDRWDYEQYF

abundance: NA
len: 15
j_gene: TRBJ1-4
v_gene: TRBV11-2
CDR3aa: CASSLSRTGSEKLFF

abundance: NA
len: 14
j_gene: TRBJ2-2
v_gene: TRBV19
CDR3aa: CASSMGGTAGELFF

abundance: NA
len: 12
j_gene: TRBJ2-1
v_gene: TRBV12-3/TRBV12-4
CDR3aa: CASSTQGWEQFF

abundance: few
len: 15
j_gene: TRBJ1-2
v_gene: TRBV12-5
CDR3aa: CASAISGTREHGYTF

abundance: NA
len: 14
j_gene: TRBJ2-1
v_gene: TRBV2
CDR3aa: CASRQGSFLRDAFF

abundance: NA
len: 15
j_gene: TRBJ2-5
v_gene: TRBV6-5
CDR3aa: CASGPGAGSVETQYF

abundance: few
len: 14
j_gene: TRBJ2-4
v_gene: TRBV6-1
CDR3aa: CASSKPVAKNIQYF

abundance: few
len: 15
j_gene: TRBJ1-1
v_gene: TRBV20-1
CDR3aa: CSARPREGGFTEAFF

abundance: few
len: 17
j_gene: TRBJ2-5
v_gene: TRBV4-1
CDR3aa: CASSQDPPGLAEETQYF

abundance: few
len: 15
j_gene: TRBJ1-1
v_gene: TRBV29-1
CDR3aa: CSVADSIRGNTEAFF

abundance: few
len: 17
j_gene: TRBJ2-3
v_gene: TRBV7-9
CDR3aa: CASIPQGLAPTEDTQYF

abundance: NA
len: 17
j_gene: TRBJ2-7
v_gene: TRBV18
CDR3aa: CASSPRKYRGNSYEQYF

abundance: NA
len: 17
j_gene: TRBJ2-2
v_gene: TRBV11-2
CDR3aa: CASSLVPSGADTGELFF

abundance: few
len: 12
j_gene: TRBJ2-2
v_gene: TRBV6-6
CDR3aa: CASSYIPGELFF

abundance: NA
len: 13
j_gene: TRBJ1-2
v_gene: TRBV6-6
CDR3aa: CASSARALEGYTF

abundance: NA
len: 13
j_gene: TRBJ2-1
v_gene: TRBV5-1
CDR3aa: CASSFQGVNEQFF

abundance: NA
len: 15
j_gene: TRBJ2-3
v_gene: TRBV7-2
CDR3aa: CASSFGAGGGDTQYF

abundance: NA
len: 14
j_gene: TRBJ2-5
v_gene: TRBV21-1
CDR3aa: CASRRFGRRETQYF

abundance: few
len: 14
j_gene: TRBJ2-7
v_gene: TRBV29-1
CDR3aa: CSVAQGTNPYEQYF

abundance: NA
len: 14
j_gene: TRBJ2-7
v_gene: TRBV6-5
CDR3aa: CASSQTGENYEQYF

abundance: NA
len: 14
j_gene: TRBJ1-5
v_gene: TRBV19
CDR3aa: CASSRWTGEQPQHF

abundance: NA
len: 16
j_gene: TRBJ2-3
v_gene: TRBV4-1
CDR3aa: CASSQHLAGGPDTQYF

abundance: few
len: 13
j_gene: TRBJ1-1
v_gene: TRBV6-5
CDR3aa: CASRVSLNTEAFF

abundance: NA
len: 13
j_gene: TRBJ1-1
v_gene: TRBV5-1
CDR3aa: CASSLLVNTEAFF

abundance: NA
len: 14
j_gene: TRBJ2-3
v_gene: TRBV11-2
CDR3aa: CASSLWAFTDTQYF

abundance: medium-sized
len: 13
j_gene: TRBJ1-1
v_gene: TRBV9
CDR3aa: CASSVGTGTEAFF

abundance: NA
len: 16
j_gene: TRBJ2-3
v_gene: TRBV5-1
CDR3aa: CASWDLAGGGEDTQYF

abundance: few
len: 15
j_gene: TRBJ2-5
v_gene: TRBV14
CDR3aa: CASSQDRLARETQYF

abundance: few
len: 16
j_gene: TRBJ2-1
v_gene: TRBV19
CDR3aa: CASSPQGGRGANEQFF

abundance: NA
len: 15
j_gene: TRBJ2-5
v_gene: TRBV20-1
CDR3aa: CSARELTSGKETQYF

abundance: few
len: 12
j_gene: TRBJ1-1
v_gene: TRBV6-5
CDR3aa: CASSRPRGEAFF

abundance: few
len: 13
j_gene: TRBJ1-5
v_gene: TRBV27
CDR3aa: CASSLRGNQPQHF

abundance: few
len: 14
j_gene: TRBJ1-1
v_gene: TRBV6-2/TRBV6-3
CDR3aa: CASSLSGVGTEAFF

abundance: NA
len: 16
j_gene: TRBJ1-1
v_gene: TRBV7-9
CDR3aa: CASSSNLRSDNTEAFF

abundance: NA
len: 15
j_gene: TRBJ2-1
v_gene: TRBV4-1
CDR3aa: CASSQDVRQVNEQFF

abundance: few
len: 16
j_gene: TRBJ1-3
v_gene: TRBV7-9
CDR3aa: CASSAPEAGPGNTIYF

abundance: few
len: 13
j_gene: TRBJ2-7
v_gene: TRBV3-1
CDR3aa: CASAYASSYEQYF

abundance: NA
len: 12
j_gene: TRBJ2-2
v_gene: TRBV9
CDR3aa: CASSLYSGELFF

abundance: many
len: 13
j_gene: TRBJ2-5
v_gene: TRBV9
CDR3aa: CASSPSFSETQYF

abundance: few
len: 13
j_gene: TRBJ2-1
v_gene: TRBV6-6
CDR3aa: CASSQTGGNEQFF

abundance: once
len: 12
j_gene: TRBJ2-2
v_gene: TRBV19
CDR3aa: CASNRNTGELFF

abundance: NA
len: 12
j_gene: TRBJ2-7
v_gene: TRBV10-3
CDR3aa: CAISESAYEQYF

abundance: NA
len: 13
j_gene: TRBJ2-7
v_gene: TRBV20-1
CDR3aa: CSARGGHSYEQYF

abundance: NA
len: 15
j_gene: TRBJ2-5
v_gene: TRBV10-3
CDR3aa: CAISPTGGAGETQYF

abundance: few
len: 16
j_gene: TRBJ2-2
v_gene: TRBV4-3
CDR3aa: CASSQLPGQGSGELFF

abundance: NA
len: 16
j_gene: TRBJ2-5
v_gene: TRBV6-6
CDR3aa: CASSYSRRTAQETQYF

abundance: NA
len: 17
j_gene: TRBJ2-7
v_gene: TRBV12-3/TRBV12-4
CDR3aa: CASSSPPQKGIAYEQYF

abundance: few
len: 14
j_gene: TRBJ2-3
v_gene: TRBV12-3/TRBV12-4
CDR3aa: CASMGGPVTDTQYF

abundance: NA
len: 12
j_gene: TRBJ1-2
v_gene: TRBV18
CDR3aa: CASSPEVYGYTF

abundance: few
len: 13
j_gene: TRBJ2-2
v_gene: TRBV3-1
CDR3aa: CASSQTSLPELFF

abundance: NA
len: 15
j_gene: TRBJ2-2
v_gene: TRBV7-3
CDR3aa: CASSYRQGGHGELFF

abundance: few
len: 17
j_gene: TRBJ2-3
v_gene: TRBV6-5
CDR3aa: CASSYSPGATSTDTQYF

abundance: NA
len: 14
j_gene: TRBJ2-7
v_gene: TRBV6-5
CDR3aa: CASSPGRNSYEQYF

abundance: many
len: 16
j_gene: TRBJ2-7
v_gene: TRBV6-2/TRBV6-3
CDR3aa: CASSPGLAGETYEQYF

abundance: many
len: 15
j_gene: TRBJ2-2
v_gene: TRBV12-3/TRBV12-4
CDR3aa: CASSGTHANTGELFF

abundance: NA
len: 15
j_gene: TRBJ2-3
v_gene: TRBV4-3
CDR3aa: CASSPSRGGPDTQYF

abundance: few
len: 15
j_gene: TRBJ2-5
v_gene: TRBV5-5
CDR3aa: CASSLDSGDLETQYF